The next 30 T cell receptor beta chains were all read from a single sample in a study of T cells in Graves' hyperthyroidism and ophthalmopathy. Amplification of TCR beta CDR3 regions used RNA as the template. Primed by the HTBI set, a first-round RT-PCR was run on the TCR CDR3. TCRdb re-called the multiplex PCR reads with MiXCR, one entry per CDR3 protein. The repertoire holds fewer than 850,000 distinct CDR3 sequences, with roughly 17% as singletons. Sequenced input: blood. The receptors originated from a man aged 45-60 years with Graves' hyperthyroidism.

A word on this clonotype: This may be a read error: a much more frequent sequence differs by one nucleotide. The chain couples TRBV30 to TRBJ2-5, with 8 bases matching TRBD2. Germline V gives CDR1 GTSNPN, CDR2 SVGIG (reference sequence). This CDR3 has 15 amino acids. The CDR3 is CAWSGGTSTLEAQYF. The CDR3 DNA is TGTGCCTGGAGTGGAGGGACTAGTACTTTAGAGGCCCAGTACTTC. The variable domain in full, completed from reference TRBV30 and TRBJ2-5, reads SQTIHQWPATLVQPVGSPLSLECTVEGTSNPNLYWYRQAAGRGLQLLFYSVGIGQISSEVPQNLSASRPQDRQFILSSKKLLLSDSGFYLCAWSGGTSTLEAQYFGPGTRLLVL.

This clonotype has a count of ten or more. The chain uses TRBV27 and TRBJ2-1, with 11 bases identical to TRBD2. Germline CDR1 MNHEY, CDR2 SMNVEV (reference sequence). This CDR3 region has 15 residues. The V and J ends lost 2 bases and 8 bases, in that order; junction bases with no gene match: 5. CDR3 amino acids: CASSLPTSGNDEQFF. CDR3 DNA: TGTGCCAGCAGTTTACCGACTAGCGGGAATGATGAGCAGTTCTTC.

Concerning this clonotype itself: With a much larger clone just one base away, this may be a read error. The rearrangement links TRBV6-2 or TRBV6-3 to TRBJ1-2; no clear D. This CDR3 has 18 residues. V was cut by 2 bases and J by 4 bases, with 23 bases left in between. Germline V lookup: CDR1 MNHEY, CDR2 SVGEGT. CDR3 sequence: CASSYRPAIKGASYGYTF. The CDR3 coding sequence is TGTGCCAGCAGTTACCGACCAGCCATTAAGGGAGCTAGCTATGGCTACACCTTC.

This clonotype has at least ten counts. The chain joins TRBV28 to TRBJ2-7, with 12 bases fitting TRBD1. The CDR3 totals 15 residues. Germline V gene sequence: CDR1 MDHEN, CDR2 SYDVKM. The V and J ends lost 6 bases and 4 bases, in that order; junction bases with no gene match: 7. CDR3 in amino acids: CASSMGGQGAYEQYF. The CDR3 DNA sequence: TGTGCCAGCAGCATGGGGGGACAGGGGGCTTACGAGCAGTACTTC.

V and J are TRBV11-2 and TRBJ2-2, with TRBD2 identical over 12 bases. CDR1 and CDR2 (germline): SGHAT, FQNNGV. V gave up 5 bases and J gave up 1 base; unmatched junction bases: 11. The CDR3 runs 19 residues. CDR3 protein: CASSTLASGRAGNTGELFF. The CDR3 DNA reads TGTGCCAGCAGCACCCTAGCTAGCGGGAGGGCCGGGAACACCGGGGAGCTGTTTTTT. Together with reference TRBV11-2 and TRBJ2-2, the CDR3 gives the full variable domain: EAGVAQSPRYKIIEKRQSVAFWCNPISGHATLYWYQQILGQGPKLLIQFQNNGVVDDSQLPKDRFSAERLKGVDSTLKIQPAKLEDSAVYLCASSTLASGRAGNTGELFFGEGSRLTVL.

This clonotype was recorded many times. CDR3: CATSEYPAPETQYF. For the CDR3, the DNA is TGTGCCACCAGTGAGTACCCCGCTCCAGAGACCCAGTACTTC. This chain uses TRBV24-1 with TRBJ2-5, with D hard to call. Deletions cut 4 bases from V and 4 bases from J, with 12 bases between. CDR1 is KGHDR and CDR2 is SFDVKD in the germline V gene. CDR3 length: 14 amino acids.

The rearrangement joins TRBV7-9 to TRBJ2-7; 11 bases line up with TRBD2. CDR3 length equals 16 residues. The germline CDR1 and CDR2 sequences are SEHNR and FQNEAQ (reference sequence). The V segment lost 5 bases and the J segment 1 base; nucleotides outside the gene matches: 7. Written as DNA, the CDR3 is TGTGCCAGCAGCAATCTAGCGGGAGGCCTTTCCTACGAGCAGTACTTC. Translation gives CASSNLAGGLSYEQYF.

This clonotype was seen at least ten times. The chain combines TRBV28 with TRBJ2-4; 7 nucleotides match TRBD1. V gave up 7 bases and J gave up 5 bases; unmatched junction bases: 5. CDR1 MDHEN and CDR2 SYDVKM come from the germline V gene. This CDR3 region has 13 residues. This CDR3 is CASTGQPQNIQYF. The CDR3 DNA reads TGTGCCAGCACGGGACAGCCACAAAACATTCAGTACTTC.

The V call is TRBV20-1, the J call TRBJ1-1, with 9 bases identical to TRBD1. The CDR3 length is 14 residues. The germline V gene has CDR1 DFQATT and CDR2 SNEGSKA (reference sequence). V dropped 1 base and J dropped 4; count of bases not matched to a gene: 4. The DNA for the CDR3 is TGCAGTGCTAGAGGGACAGGGGCCCTCACTGAAGCTTTCTTT. Protein sequence: CSARGTGALTEAFF.

There are a few counts of this clonotype. V and J are TRBV19 and TRBJ1-1, with TRBD1 as a possible D gene (5 bases). Per germline, CDR1 LNHDA and CDR2 SQIVND (reference sequence). V was trimmed by 2 bases and J by 1 base, leaving 14 bases between them. The CDR3 runs to 16 residues. The DNA of the CDR3 is TGTGCCAGTAGTATAATGAGGGGTGAAAGGAACACTGAAGCTTTCTTT. Its translation is CASSIMRGERNTEAFF.

This clonotype was counted at least ten times. The rearrangement links TRBV5-1 to TRBJ1-2; D is unclear. V was pared by 0 bases and J by 4 bases, with 10 bases between. Germline CDR1 reads SGHRS; CDR2 reads YFSETQ. The CDR3 is made up of 14 amino acids. In DNA form, the CDR3 reads TGCGCCAGCAGCTTGGAGTCGGAAACCTATGGCTACACCTTC. Translating it yields CASSLESETYGYTF.

The chain is built from TRBV19 and TRBJ1-2, with a tentative D call TRBD1 (5 bases). The germline V and J ends were trimmed by 4 bases and 8 bases, with 20 bases remaining between them. Germline V gives CDR1 LNHDA, CDR2 SQIVND (reference sequence). The length of the CDR3 is 15 residues. CDR3 DNA: TGTGCCAGTAGTACCCGGACATGGCCTATGGTGGGCTACACCTTC. It is translated as CASSTRTWPMVGYTF.

The rearrangement links TRBV10-3 to TRBJ1-2; no clear D gene. Trimming cost V 5 bases and J 3 bases, with 10 bases left between them. Germline CDR1 and CDR2: ENHRY and SYGVKD. The CDR3 extends over 13 amino acids. The CDR3: CAISSEGDYGYTF. The CDR3, as DNA: TGTGCCATCAGTTCGGAAGGAGACTATGGCTACACCTTC.

This clonotype occurred once. This could be a read error, since a much larger clone is one nucleotide away. Without the conserved terminal phenylalanine or tryptophan, this CDR3 likely stems from a read error. The chain combines TRBV11-2 with TRBJ2-6; D is possibly TRBD1 or TRBD2 (5 bases each). The length of the CDR3 is 21 residues. V was shortened by 5 bases and J by 1 base, with 27 bases between the two germline ends. The germline V gene has CDR1 SGHAT and CDR2 FQNNGV. CDR3 nucleotides: TGTGCCAGCAGCAGTTCAACTAATTGGGACGAAGGGGCTTCTGGGGCCAACGTCCTGACTCTC. Its protein is CASSSSTNWDEGASGANVLTL.

There are many counts of this clonotype. The rearrangement joins TRBV7-9 to TRBJ2-3, with D possibly matching TRBD2 (6 bases). V was pared by 3 bases and J by 2 bases, with 18 bases between. Germline assignment: CDR1 SEHNR and CDR2 FQNEAQ (reference sequence). The CDR3 totals 17 residues. The CDR3 here is CASSFGLGGVSTDTQYF. The CDR3 nucleotides are TGTGCCAGCAGCTTTGGTTTGGGGGGAGTATCCACAGATACGCAGTATTTT.

This clonotype was observed a few times. The chain joins TRBV7-8 to TRBJ2-3; 12 nucleotides agree with TRBD2. The V gene's germline CDR1 is SGHVS and CDR2 FQNEAQ. Germline trimming cut 5 bases from V and 6 bases from J; bases unmatched to any gene: 15. The CDR3 has 18 amino acids. The CDR3 DNA is TGTGCCAGCAGCCCAACATCTAGACTAGCGGGAGTGGGGGATACGCAGTATTTT. Its translation is CASSPTSRLAGVGDTQYF.

There are many counts of this clonotype. The chain is built from TRBV9 and TRBJ2-1; the D call may be TRBD1 or TRBD2 (5 bases each). The CDR3 consists of 15 residues. V was trimmed by 4 bases and J by 4 bases, leaving 15 bases between them. CDR1 is SGDLS, CDR2 YYNGEE, per germline. The CDR3 is CASSPTGTGYNEQFF. DNA for the CDR3: TGTGCCAGCAGCCCCACCGGGACGGGGTACAATGAGCAGTTCTTC.

The chain uses TRBV20-1 and TRBJ2-3; D not resolved. This CDR3 comprises 15 residues. V was pared by 3 bases and J by 0 bases, with 13 bases between. In germline, CDR1 is DFQATT, CDR2 SNEGSKA (reference sequence). The CDR3 loop reads CSASSPLTSTDTQYF. The CDR3 DNA sequence: TGCAGTGCTAGCTCCCCCCTTACTAGCACAGATACGCAGTATTTT.

This clonotype was counted a few times. The chain recombines TRBV25-1 with TRBJ2-7; 9 bases are shared with TRBD1. This CDR3 has 16 amino acids. The trim removed 6 bases at V and 6 bases at J, leaving 15 bases unmatched. The germline CDR1 and CDR2 sequences are MGHDK and SYGVNS. CDR3 nucleotides: TGTGCCAGCAGACACGAGAACAGGGGGCTTCCCGGCGAGCAGTACTTC. The encoded protein is CASRHENRGLPGEQYF.

As regards this clonotype: Because it lacks the conserved phenylalanine or tryptophan at the end, this CDR3 is likely a read error. V is TRBV24-1 and J is TRBJ1-1, with 11 bases aligning to TRBD1. J gave up 4 bases and V 7 bases, and 1 base lay outside the gene matches. CDR3 length: 13 residues. Germline lookup yields CDR1 KGHDR and CDR2 SFDVKD. The CDR3 DNA is TGTGCCACCAGCGGGACAGGGGGCACTGAAGCTTTCCTT. It yields the protein CATSGTGGTEAFL.

The chain joins TRBV19 to TRBJ2-2; D perhaps matches TRBD1 (5 bases). The CDR3 spans 14 residues. Between the trimmed V and J ends, which lost 7 bases and 3 bases, there was a span of 12 bases. CDR1 and CDR2 from the germline V gene are LNHDA and SQIVND (reference sequence). The CDR3 loop is CASKQGKDTGELFF. The CDR3 nucleotides are TGTGCCAGTAAGCAGGGAAAAGACACCGGGGAGCTGTTTTTT.

This clonotype was recorded at least ten times. The chain employs TRBV19 and TRBJ1-2; a weak D match, TRBD1 (5 bases). V was cut by 5 bases and J by 1 base, with 20 bases left in between. Germline values: CDR1 LNHDA, CDR2 SQIVND (reference sequence). This CDR3 has 17 amino acids. CDR3 loop: CASSPRQTTVLNYGYTF. In nucleotides, the CDR3 is TGTGCCAGTAGTCCCCGACAGACTACCGTCCTTAACTATGGCTACACCTTC.

J is TRBJ2-7 and V is TRBV20-1, with unresolved D. Germline CDR1 is DFQATT and CDR2 is SNEGSKA (reference sequence). V was pared by 0 bases and J by 9 bases, with 9 bases between. The CDR3 is 11 amino acids. The CDR3 DNA is TGCAGTGCTAGAGATCCACTGGCGCAGTACTTC. Its protein is CSARDPLAQYF.

This clonotype was seen just once. The V and J genes are TRBV12-3 or TRBV12-4 and TRBJ2-7; D is uncertain. This CDR3 comprises 13 residues. Between the trimmed V and J ends, which lost 4 bases and 5 bases, there was a span of 12 bases. DNA of the CDR3: TGTGCCAGCAGTTCTAGGCCCTTAGACGAGCAGTACTTC. It is translated as CASSSRPLDEQYF.

This clonotype was counted ten times or more. The chain carries TRBV20-1 and TRBJ2-1, with 9 bases lining up with TRBD1. The CDR3 sequence is 16 residues long. Per the germline V gene, CDR1 is DFQATT and CDR2 is SNEGSKA (reference sequence). J gave up 1 base and V 1 base, and 5 bases lay outside the gene matches. For the CDR3, the DNA is TGCAGTGCTAGAGTTCCGACAGGGGGTTCCTACAATGAGCAGTTCTTC. Protein: CSARVPTGGSYNEQFF.

A note on this clonotype: Germline is not matched at one junction end, which may reflect a read error. The chain links TRBV19 to TRBJ2-7; TRBD1 or TRBD2 may be the D gene (5 bases each). The germline V gene encodes CDR1 LNHDA and CDR2 SQIVND (reference sequence). The length of the CDR3 is 14 residues. CDR3 in amino acids: CASSRGTDIYGQYF. CDR3 DNA sequence: TGTGCCAGTAGCAGAGGGACGGACATCTACGGGCAGTACTTC.

This chain uses TRBV7-2 with TRBJ2-6, with 8 bases that match TRBD1. Trimming removed 5 bases from V and 0 bases from J; junction bases left unmatched: 6. The CDR3 totals 17 residues. Germline values: CDR1 SGHTA, CDR2 FQGNSA. The DNA for the CDR3 is TGTGCCAGCAGCGCCCTTGGACAGGGCTCTGGGGCCAACGTCCTGACTTTC. It is translated as CASSALGQGSGANVLTF. Using reference TRBV7-2 and TRBJ2-6 for the parts outside the CDR3, the full variable domain is GAGVSQSPSNKVTEKGKDVELRCDPISGHTALYWYRQSLGQGLEFLIYFQGNSAPDKSGLPSDRFSAERTGGSVSTLTIQRTQQEDSAVYLCASSALGQGSGANVLTFGAGSRLTVL.

Only a few counts were recorded for this clonotype. The chain is built from TRBV6-2 or TRBV6-3 and TRBJ1-1; no firm D call. With 9 bases removed from V and 1 base from J, the gap between germline ends came to 15 bases. The germline CDR1 and CDR2 sequences are MNHEY and SVGEGT. The CDR3 runs 14 residues. DNA of the CDR3: TGTGCCAGTAAGACCGGGCCTAAGAACACTGAAGCTTTCTTT. Translating it yields CASKTGPKNTEAFF.

The V and J genes are TRBV6-1 and TRBJ2-1; no clear D gene. CDR3 length equals 14 residues. Germline CDR1 MNHNS, CDR2 SASEGT. V lost 5 bases to trimming and J lost 9 bases, with 17 bases between them. The CDR3: CASSLNDDAREQFF. The CDR3 bases are TGTGCCAGCAGTCTAAATGACGACGCTCGTGAGCAGTTCTTC.

This clonotype was seen only a few times. This chain uses TRBV6-1 with TRBJ2-3; D possibly uses TRBD1 or TRBD2 (6 bases each). Germline V lookup: CDR1 MNHNS, CDR2 SASEGT. This CDR3 is built from 16 residues. V was cut by 5 bases and J by 0 bases, with 15 bases left in between. CDR3 DNA sequence: TGTGCCAGCAGTCCCGGGGGCCTCTTTAGCACAGATACGCAGTATTTT. Residues: CASSPGGLFSTDTQYF.